The next 13 T cell receptor beta chains were all read from a single sample in a study of shared clonotypes between healthy human individuals. Libraries were prepared by immunoSEQ multiplex PCR; TCRdb keeps only in-frame clonotypes and omits some of them. Among 2.3 million or so clones, roughly 93% were seen once, and the ten largest hold 0.39%. The sample consisted of naive CD4+ T cells from PBMCs. Noted subset: CD45RA+ positively selected. All receptors come from a man aged 18-30 years in good health. Some clones in this sample may be carry-over from other donors' samples.

The chain combines TRBV19 with TRBJ2-2; tentatively, D is TRBD2 (5 bases). V was clipped by 5 bases and J by 4 bases, with 17 bases between them. This CDR3 is 16 amino acids long. Germline V gene data show CDR1 as LNHDA and CDR2 as SQIVND (reference sequence). This CDR3 reads CASSFRPRGATGELFF. For the CDR3, the DNA is TGTGCCAGTAGTTTTAGACCCCGGGGAGCCACCGGGGAGCTGTTTTTT.

The chain combines TRBV28 with TRBJ1-5, with D unresolved. V lost 5 bases, J lost 2 bases, and 22 bases lay in between. The CDR3 contains 18 residues. Per germline, CDR1 MDHEN and CDR2 SYDVKM. This chain's CDR3 is CASSRPEDGVVGNQPQHF. The DNA for the CDR3 is TGTGCCAGCAGTCGCCCGGAAGACGGTGTTGTTGGCAATCAGCCCCAGCATTTT.

The chain links TRBV27 to TRBJ2-7; D possibly corresponds to TRBD2 (5 bases). Germline lookup yields CDR1 MNHEY and CDR2 SMNVEV (reference sequence). V shed 8 bases and J shed 6 bases, with 20 bases lying between them. The CDR3 has 14 residues. Written as DNA, the CDR3 is TGTGCCAGCCTGACGCGGGTCAATCCCGGCGAGCAGTACTTC. Translating it yields CASLTRVNPGEQYF.

J is TRBJ1-1 and V is TRBV28; tentatively, D is TRBD1 (5 bases). CDR1 is MDHEN and CDR2 is SYDVKM in the germline V gene. This CDR3 comprises 14 residues. Trimming removed 3 bases at V and 8 bases at J, with 16 bases between. The CDR3 DNA follows: TGTGCCAGCAGTTTTCATCAGGGCAGAATGGAAGCTTTCTTT. This sequence encodes CASSFHQGRMEAFF.

This clone was observed a handful of times. The rearrangement links TRBV10-3 to TRBJ1-4; 7 positions match TRBD1. Per germline, CDR1 ENHRY and CDR2 SYGVKD. Trimming took 4 bases from V and 14 from J; bases not matched to a gene: 7. This CDR3 has 12 residues. As DNA, the CDR3 is TGTGCCATCAGTGGGACAGGACAAACTCTGTTTTTT. It codes for CAISGTGQTLFF.

This chain uses TRBV10-3 with TRBJ1-1; a weak D match, TRBD1 (5 bases). This CDR3 is 14 amino acids long. V lost 6 bases to trimming and J lost 2 bases, with 13 bases between them. CDR1 is ENHRY, CDR2 SYGVKD, per germline. The CDR3 DNA sequence: TGTGCCATCAGGACCGGGACGGGAAACACTGAAGCTTTCTTT. Amino acids: CAIRTGTGNTEAFF.

The chain combines TRBV6-1 with TRBJ2-7, with 7 bases that match TRBD1. This CDR3 region has 13 residues. Germline V gene lookup returns CDR1 MNHNS and CDR2 SASEGT. The ends lost 7 bases at V and 2 bases at J; junction bases unmatched: 5. The CDR3 region is CASTTGAAYEQYF. The CDR3 DNA sequence: TGTGCCAGCACCACAGGGGCAGCCTACGAGCAGTACTTC.

The table lists this clone with a count of one. The chain combines TRBV11-2 with TRBJ2-7, with D tentatively TRBD1 or TRBD2 (5 bases each). V lost 7 bases and J lost 2, with 12 bases in between. Germline CDR1 reads SGHAT; CDR2 reads FQNNGV. The CDR3 spans 13 residues. The CDR3 spells CASKFTGPYEQYF. The CDR3 bases are TGTGCCAGCAAGTTTACGGGGCCCTACGAGCAGTACTTC.

The chain couples TRBV7-3 to TRBJ2-1; TRBD2 is a possible D gene (6 bases). Trimming pared 1 base from V and 3 bases from J, leaving 13 bases between. The CDR3 consists of 16 residues. Per the germline V gene, CDR1 is SGHTA and CDR2 is FQGTGA. This chain's CDR3 is CASSLIPGDLYNEQFF. The CDR3 nucleotides are TGTGCCAGCAGCTTAATCCCGGGAGACCTCTACAATGAGCAGTTCTTC. The full variable domain, with the rest looked up from reference TRBV7-3 and TRBJ2-1, is GAGVSQTPSNKVTEKGKYVELRCDPISGHTALYWYRQSLGQGPEFLIYFQGTGAADDSGLPNDRFFAVRPEGSVSTLKIQRTERGDSAVYLCASSLIPGDLYNEQFFGPGTRLTVL.

The chain is built from TRBV2 and TRBJ1-5, with 8 bases aligning to TRBD1. This CDR3 has 15 amino acids. V was clipped by 1 base and J by 6 bases; unmatched bases: 5. Germline CDR1 SNHLY, CDR2 FYNNEI. In DNA form, the CDR3 reads TGTGCCAGCAGTGAAGTGAGGACAGGGATTCAGCCCCAGCATTTT. This gives the protein CASSEVRTGIQPQHF.

The chain uses TRBV6-5 and TRBJ2-1, with 10 positions matching TRBD1. CDR1 and CDR2 from the germline V gene are MNHEY and SVGAGI. This CDR3 is 15 amino acids long. V lost 4 bases, J lost 3 bases, and 3 bases stayed unmatched. As DNA, the CDR3 is TGTGCCAGCAGTTCCGGGACAGGGGTCTACAATGAGCAGTTCTTC. It codes for CASSSGTGVYNEQFF.

This chain joins TRBV7-2 and TRBJ2-1; D uncertain. CDR1 SGHTA and CDR2 FQGNSA come from the germline V gene. CDR3 length equals 15 residues. With 10 bases removed from V and 0 bases from J, the gap between germline ends came to 16 bases. The CDR3 loop reads CATVVGVSSYNEQFF. For the CDR3, the DNA is TGTGCCACCGTAGTTGGGGTCAGCTCCTACAATGAGCAGTTCTTC.

V usage is TRBV30 and J usage is TRBJ2-1, with 9 bases identical to TRBD2. J was trimmed by 8 bases and V by 0 bases; bases with no gene match: 11. Germline CDR1 and CDR2: GTSNPN and SVGIG (reference sequence). This CDR3 is 16 amino acids long. The CDR3 is CAWSVWRREGLYEQFF. CDR3 sequence (DNA): TGTGCCTGGAGTGTATGGAGGCGGGAGGGCCTCTATGAGCAGTTCTTC.